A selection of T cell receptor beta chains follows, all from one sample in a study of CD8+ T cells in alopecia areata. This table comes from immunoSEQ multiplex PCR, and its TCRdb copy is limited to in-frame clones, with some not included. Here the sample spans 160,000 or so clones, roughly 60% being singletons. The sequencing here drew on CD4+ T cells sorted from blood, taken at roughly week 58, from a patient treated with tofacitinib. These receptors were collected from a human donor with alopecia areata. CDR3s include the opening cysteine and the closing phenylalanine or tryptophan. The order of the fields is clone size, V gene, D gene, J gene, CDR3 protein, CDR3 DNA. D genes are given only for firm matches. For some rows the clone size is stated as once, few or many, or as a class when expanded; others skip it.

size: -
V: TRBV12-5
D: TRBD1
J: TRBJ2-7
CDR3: CASGLVQGVATYEQYF
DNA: TGTGCTAGTGGTTTGGTCCAGGGGGTAGCAACCTACGAGCAGTACTTC

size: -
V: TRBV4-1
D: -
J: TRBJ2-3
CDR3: CASSQENTDTQYF
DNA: TGCGCCAGCAGCCAAGAAAACACAGATACGCAGTATTTT

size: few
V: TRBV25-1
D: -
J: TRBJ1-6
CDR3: CASSVPSVGAPLHF
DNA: TGTGCCAGCAGCGTCCCGTCGGTGGGGGCACCCCTCCACTTT

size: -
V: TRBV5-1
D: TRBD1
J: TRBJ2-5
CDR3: CASSLEQGPQETQYF
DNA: TGCGCCAGCAGCTTGGAACAGGGGCCACAAGAGACCCAGTACTTC

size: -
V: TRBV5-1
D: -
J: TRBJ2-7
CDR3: CASRVEALSYEQYF
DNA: TGCGCCAGCAGGGTGGAGGCCTTGTCCTACGAGCAGTACTTC

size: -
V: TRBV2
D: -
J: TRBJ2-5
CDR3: CASSETGGTQYF
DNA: TGTGCCAGCAGCGAGACTGGGGGGACCCAGTACTTC

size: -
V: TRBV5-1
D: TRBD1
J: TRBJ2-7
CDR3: CASSYGSRTGVSQYF
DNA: TGCGCCAGCAGCTATGGATCTAGGACAGGGGTGTCGCAGTACTTC

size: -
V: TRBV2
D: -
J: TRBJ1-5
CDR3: CASSLVAGGLQPQHF
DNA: TGTGCCAGCAGTCTCGTTGCCGGGGGTCTCCAGCCCCAGCATTTT

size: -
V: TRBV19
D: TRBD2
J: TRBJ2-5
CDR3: CASSPGLAGGTQETQYF
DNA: TGTGCCAGTAGCCCCGGTCTAGCGGGGGGGACCCAAGAGACCCAGTACTTC

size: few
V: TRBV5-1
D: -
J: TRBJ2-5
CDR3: CASSYPRLQETQYF
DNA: TGCGCCAGCAGCTATCCCAGGTTACAAGAGACCCAGTACTTC

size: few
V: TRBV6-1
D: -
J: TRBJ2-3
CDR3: CASRFFSGEADTQYF
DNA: TGTGCCAGCCGTTTTTTTTCCGGTGAAGCAGATACGCAGTATTTT

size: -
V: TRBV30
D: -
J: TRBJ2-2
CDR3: CAWTTGAGELFF
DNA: TGTGCCTGGACCACGGGGGCCGGGGAGCTGTTTTTT

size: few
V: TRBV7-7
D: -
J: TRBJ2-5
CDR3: CASSLALKETQYF
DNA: TGTGCCAGCAGCTTAGCACTCAAAGAGACCCAGTACTTC

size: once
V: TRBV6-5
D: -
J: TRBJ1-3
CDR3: CASSRGIGNTIYF
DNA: TGTGCCAGCAGTCGGGGGATCGGAAACACCATATATTTT

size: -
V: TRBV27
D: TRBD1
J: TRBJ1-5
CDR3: CASSLARQGKQPQHF
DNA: TGTGCCAGCAGTTTAGCCCGACAGGGGAAACAGCCCCAGCATTTT

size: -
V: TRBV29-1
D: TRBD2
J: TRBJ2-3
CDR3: CSVETSSGGWKADTQYF
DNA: TGCAGCGTTGAAACATCTAGCGGGGGATGGAAGGCAGATACGCAGTATTTT

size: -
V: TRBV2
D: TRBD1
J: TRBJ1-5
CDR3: CASSEEAVSDRGLYSNQPQHF
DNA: TGTGCCAGCAGTGAAGAGGCTGTTTCCGACAGGGGGCTTTATAGCAATCAGCCCCAGCATTTT

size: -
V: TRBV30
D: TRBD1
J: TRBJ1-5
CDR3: CAWSASQGNQPQHF
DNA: TGTGCCTGGAGTGCCTCACAGGGGAATCAGCCCCAGCATTTT

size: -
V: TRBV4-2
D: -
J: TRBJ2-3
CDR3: CASSQDPGGITDTQYF
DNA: TGTGCCAGCAGCCAAGATCCGGGTGGGATCACAGATACGCAGTATTTT

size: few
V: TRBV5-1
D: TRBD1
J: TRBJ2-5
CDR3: CASHRGPSEETQYF
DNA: TGCGCCAGCCACAGGGGACCGTCCGAAGAGACCCAGTACTTC

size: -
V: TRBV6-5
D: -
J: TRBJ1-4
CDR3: CASTGRRGNEKLFF
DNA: TGTGCCAGCACCGGGCGGAGGGGGAATGAAAAACTGTTTTTT

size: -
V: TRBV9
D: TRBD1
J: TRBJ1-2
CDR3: CASSVEAGGQGNGYTF
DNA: TGTGCCAGCAGCGTAGAGGCTGGGGGACAGGGTAATGGCTACACCTTC

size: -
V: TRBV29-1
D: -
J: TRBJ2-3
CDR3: CSVAEQGRRWDTQYF
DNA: TGCAGCGTTGCCGAGCAGGGAAGAAGGTGGGATACGCAGTATTTT

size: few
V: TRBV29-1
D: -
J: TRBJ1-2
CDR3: CSVGQRVGGYTF
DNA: TGCAGCGTTGGCCAGAGAGTAGGTGGCTACACCTTC

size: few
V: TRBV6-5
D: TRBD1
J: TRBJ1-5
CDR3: CASSRQGNQPQHF
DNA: TGTGCCAGCAGTCGACAGGGGAATCAGCCCCAGCATTTT

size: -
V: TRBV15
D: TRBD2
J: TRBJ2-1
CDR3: CATTGTSTNEQFF
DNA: TGTGCCACCACCGGGACTAGCACCAATGAGCAGTTCTTC

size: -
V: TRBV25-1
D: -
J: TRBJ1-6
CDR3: CASSEWDSYNSPLHF
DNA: TGTGCCAGCAGTGAGTGGGACTCCTATAATTCACCCCTCCACTTT

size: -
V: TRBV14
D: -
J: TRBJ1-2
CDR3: CASSLANYGYTF
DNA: TGTGCCAGCAGCCTGGCTAACTATGGCTACACCTTC

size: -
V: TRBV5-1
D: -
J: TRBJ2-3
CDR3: CASGWTARTDTQYF
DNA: TGCGCCAGCGGATGGACAGCCCGCACAGATACGCAGTATTTT

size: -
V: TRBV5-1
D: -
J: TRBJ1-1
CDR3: CASSLNELRRPSEAFF
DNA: TGCGCCAGCAGCTTGAACGAACTTAGACGGCCGAGTGAAGCTTTCTTT

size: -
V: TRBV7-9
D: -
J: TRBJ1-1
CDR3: CASSPGFTEAFF
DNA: TGTGCCAGCAGCCCCGGGTTCACTGAAGCTTTCTTT

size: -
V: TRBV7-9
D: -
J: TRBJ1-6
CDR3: CASSSGSPLHF
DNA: TGTGCCAGCAGCTCCGGTTCACCCCTCCACTTT

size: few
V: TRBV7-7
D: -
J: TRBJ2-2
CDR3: CASSFDSAGELFF
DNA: TGTGCCAGCAGCTTCGATAGCGCCGGGGAGCTGTTTTTT

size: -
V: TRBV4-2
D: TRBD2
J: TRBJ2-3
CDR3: CASSQGLAGVDTQYF
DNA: TGTGCCAGCAGCCAAGGACTAGCGGGGGTGGATACGCAGTATTTT

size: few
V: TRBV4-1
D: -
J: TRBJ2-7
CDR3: CASSQATPGPRGGTAEQYF
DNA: TGCGCCAGCAGCCAAGCAACCCCGGGACCGCGGGGCGGGACGGCCGAGCAGTACTTC

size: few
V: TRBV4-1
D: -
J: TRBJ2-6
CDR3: CASSQNYRDPRGANVLTF
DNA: TGCGCCAGCAGCCAAAACTACAGGGACCCTCGGGGGGCCAACGTCCTGACTTTC

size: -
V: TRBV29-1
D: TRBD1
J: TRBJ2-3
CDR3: CSAPTGPDTQYF
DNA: TGCAGCGCCCCGACAGGGCCGGATACGCAGTATTTT

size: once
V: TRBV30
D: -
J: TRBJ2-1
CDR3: CAWSVNLYNEQFF
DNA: TGTGCCTGGAGTGTAAACCTTTACAATGAGCAGTTCTTC

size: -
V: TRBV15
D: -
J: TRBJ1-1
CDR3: CATSSYQGGEAFF
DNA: TGTGCCACCAGCAGTTACCAGGGTGGTGAAGCTTTCTTT

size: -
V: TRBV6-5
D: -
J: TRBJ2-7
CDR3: CASKTTPGQNYEQYF
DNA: TGTGCCAGCAAAACCACCCCAGGGCAAAACTACGAGCAGTACTTC

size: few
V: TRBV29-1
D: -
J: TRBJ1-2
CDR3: CSVEVQGTDYGYTF
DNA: TGCAGCGTTGAAGTTCAAGGTACCGACTATGGCTACACCTTC

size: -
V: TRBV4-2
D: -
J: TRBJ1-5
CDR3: CASSLQGNGQPQHF
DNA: TGTGCCAGCAGCCTACAGGGTAACGGCCAGCCCCAGCATTTT

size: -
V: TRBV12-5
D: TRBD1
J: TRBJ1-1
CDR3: CASGLVLTGDTEAFF
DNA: TGTGCTAGTGGTTTGGTATTGACAGGGGACACTGAAGCTTTCTTT

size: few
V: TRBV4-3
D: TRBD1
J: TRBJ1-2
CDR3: CASSQDPGGWYGYTF
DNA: TGCGCCAGCAGCCAAGATCCAGGGGGCTGGTATGGCTACACCTTC

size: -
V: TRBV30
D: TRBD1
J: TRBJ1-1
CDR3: CAWSPTHGTGNVEAFF
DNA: TGTGCCTGGAGTCCAACCCACGGGACAGGGAATGTCGAAGCTTTCTTT

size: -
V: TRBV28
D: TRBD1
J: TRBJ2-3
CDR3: CASTGQADTQYF
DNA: TGTGCCAGCACCGGACAGGCAGATACGCAGTATTTT

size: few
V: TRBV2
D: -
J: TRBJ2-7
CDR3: CASSEGTGFVTYEQYF
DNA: TGTGCCAGCAGTGAAGGTACAGGGTTCGTCACCTACGAGCAGTACTTC

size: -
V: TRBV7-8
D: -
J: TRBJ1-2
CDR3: CASSLGEGGGYTF
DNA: TGTGCCAGCAGCTTGGGCGAAGGTGGTGGCTACACCTTC

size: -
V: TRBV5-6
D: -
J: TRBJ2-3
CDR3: CASSLGAGSVTDTQYF
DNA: TGTGCCAGCAGCTTGGGGGCAGGATCCGTCACAGATACGCAGTATTTT

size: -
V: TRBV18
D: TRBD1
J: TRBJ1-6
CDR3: CASSGDRNSPLHF
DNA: TGTGCCAGCTCGGGGGACAGAAATTCACCCCTCCACTTT

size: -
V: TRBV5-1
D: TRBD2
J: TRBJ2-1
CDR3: CASSLALAGGVEQFF
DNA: TGCGCCAGCAGCTTGGCTCTAGCGGGGGGCGTTGAGCAGTTCTTC

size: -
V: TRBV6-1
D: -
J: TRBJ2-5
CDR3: CASSERGWETQYF
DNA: TGTGCCAGCAGTGAACGAGGTTGGGAGACCCAGTACTTC

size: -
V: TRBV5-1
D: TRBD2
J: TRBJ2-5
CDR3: CASSPGPSGGTETQYF
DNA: TGCGCCAGCAGCCCGGGCCCTAGCGGGGGTACGGAGACCCAGTACTTC

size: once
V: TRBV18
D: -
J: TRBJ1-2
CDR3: CASSPTGTNYGYTF
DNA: TGTGCCAGCTCCCCGACAGGCACTAACTATGGCTACACCTTC

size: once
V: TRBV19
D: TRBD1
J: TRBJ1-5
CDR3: CASSIGTGSNQPQHF
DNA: TGTGCCAGTAGTATAGGGACAGGGAGCAATCAGCCCCAGCATTTT

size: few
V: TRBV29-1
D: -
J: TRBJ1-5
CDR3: CSVEWTRRNQPQHF
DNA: TGCAGCGTTGAGTGGACACGAAGGAATCAGCCCCAGCATTTT

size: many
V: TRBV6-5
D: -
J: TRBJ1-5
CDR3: CASSSRNSNQPQHF
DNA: TGTGCCAGCAGTTCCAGGAATAGCAATCAGCCCCAGCATTTT